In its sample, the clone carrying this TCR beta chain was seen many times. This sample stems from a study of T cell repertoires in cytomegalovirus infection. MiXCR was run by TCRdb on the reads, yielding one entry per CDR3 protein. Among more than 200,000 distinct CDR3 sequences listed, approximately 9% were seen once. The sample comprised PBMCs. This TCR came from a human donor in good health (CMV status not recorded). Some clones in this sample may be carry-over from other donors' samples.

This chain's CDR3 is CATHQQATTGGYTF. The CDR3 coding sequence is TGTGCCACCCACCAACAAGCCACTACGGGGGGCTACACCTTC. The chain is built from TRBV19 and TRBJ1-2; D is ambiguous. Trimming removed 10 bases from V and 8 bases from J, with 23 bases in between. The CDR3 runs to 14 residues. Per germline, CDR1 LNHDA and CDR2 SQIVND (reference sequence).